The present TCR beta chain was sequenced within a study of control samples from healthy donors and cancer patients. This clone was recorded only once. Trimming cost V 5 bases and J 2 bases, with 13 bases left between them. Germline CDR1 PRHDT, CDR2 FYEKMQ (reference sequence). This CDR3 contains 14 residues. The table came from immunoSEQ multiplex PCR; TCRdb's copy has only in-frame clones and leaves some out. The sample carries some 130,000 clones, approximately 90% recorded once. This receptor was taken from a man younger than 35 in good health. The specimen sequenced was blood. The rearrangement joins TRBV13 to TRBJ2-7, with D possibly matching TRBD1 (6 bases). In DNA form, the CDR3 reads TGTGCCAGCAGCGCATCACAGGGCGCCTACGAGCAGTACTTC. Its protein is CASSASQGAYEQYF.